This T cell receptor (beta chain) emerged from a study of blood T cell repertoires in COVID-19 (dated by TCRdb to the early 2020s). Looking at the study overall: The collaborator samples originated in the United States, Italy and Spain and spanned the acute and convalescent phases of COVID-19. The material from the prospective study consisted of cDNA or gDNA derived from T cells, B-cell-depleted T cells, or PBMCs. The dataset comprised deeply sampled blood TCRbeta repertoires from subjects exposed to, actively infected with, or recovered from COVID-19. A freely available public database, intended as a resource for researchers studying the immune response to SARS-CoV-2, is where the repertoires were released. The samples were drawn from two sources: the first 160 participants of the ongoing ImmuneRACE study, and 1,000 to 1,500 subjects contributed by 6 global collaborators. Nearly every sample came with metadata listing a de-identified subject ID, COVID-19 status, age in years and sex. Where HLA class I and class II types were available, the types were taken from metadata supplied by the sample provider, not from assay-based typing.

The trim is 0 bases for V and 1 base for J, with a gap of 11 bases between the germline ends. The CDR3 runs 17 residues from the cysteine to the phenylalanine. Kept here is only the CDR3 DNA, which spans 51 bases and is read in frame from base 1. CDR1 and CDR2, per the germline V gene (reference sequence), are SGHKS and YYEKEE. TCRbeta CDR3 regions were amplified from genomic DNA using the immunoSEQ Assay, a bias-controlled multiplex PCR. The authors processed their data as follows. Within the assay, amplification of reference gene primers was used to estimate how many nucleated cells each sample contained. To quantify the absolute abundance of each unique TCRbeta CDR3 rearrangement, sequence reads were collapsed and filtered. For each sample, productive Simpson clonality was calculated as the square root of Simpson's diversity index across productive rearrangements. TCRdb carries this immuneACCESS record with in-frame sequences only. Its versions omit some clonotypes, under half of them owing to an unresolved V gene in the studies checked, with the rest unexplained. That table is the source of V, J and clone size, and D and trimming were worked out from the DNA. The sample table records hundreds of thousands of clones; around nine tenths of these occur just once. Together, the top ten hold roughly 2.9% of the sample.

Details on this clone: The antigen this receptor binds is unknown. It has no much larger one-base neighbor in the sample; base qualities were not kept.

What the work shows at the level of the full study, not this receptor alone: Clinical and demographic metadata were provided uncurated, with the amount varying by source and participant.

Participants in the prospective study were enrolled through a virtual design, were aged about 18 to 100 years, and lived in 24 United States geographic areas. Cohort assignment in the prospective study relied on participant-reported clinical history from a screening survey and a study questionnaire. Exposed participants were defined as having been in contact with someone with a PCR-confirmed or clinician-diagnosed COVID-19 case within 2 weeks of study entry. Mobile phlebotomists in the prospective study collected whole blood, serum and a nasopharyngeal or oropharyngeal swab from every participant. Prospective study participants could optionally give additional blood draws and questionnaires over an approximately 2-month period. Before DNA extraction, blood samples from the prospective study were shipped at room temperature or frozen.

Source material: PBMCs or T cells enriched from blood (not recorded which). Recombination linked TRBV5-5 to TRBJ2-6; the D gene is perhaps TRBD1, from 6 matching bases. This receptor was taken from a woman between 45 and 60 years old who had been exposed to COVID-19. Here is the DNA: TGTGCCAGCAGCTTGGTACAGGGTTCTTCTGGGGCCAACGTCCTGACTTTC. Its amino acids are CASSLVQGSSGANVLTF.